This T cell receptor beta chain originates from a study of identical twins. Regarding the study as a whole: Findings depended on cross-sectional statistics rather than tracking the same donors. Out-of-frame alpha sequences that twins shared showed excess low generation probability. Models, which agreed with sharing between unrelated individuals, nonetheless underestimated the out-of-frame TCR alpha sharing seen in monozygotic twins.

With respect to this clonotype: Its cognate antigen is unknown. One end of the junction fails to match germline, which may point to a read error.

From the 5' RACE reads, TCRdb called clonotypes with MiXCR, one entry per CDR3 protein. The sample consists of approximately 1.8 million distinct CDR3 sequences, 32% of them appearing once. The germline V gene has CDR1 SGHVS and CDR2 FQNEAQ. This CDR3 has 12 amino acids. The V and J genes are TRBV7-8 and TRBJ1-2; possible D gene TRBD1, 6 bases. The sequence came from a newborn girl in good health. The source material was cord blood. Here the CDR3 reads CASSQGNYGHTF. In nucleotides, the CDR3 is TGTGCCAGCAGCCAGGGGAACTATGGCCACACCTTC.